This T cell receptor (beta chain) was sequenced in a study of preoperative IRX-2 immunotherapy in early breast cancer. Profiled with immunoSEQ multiplex PCR; TCRdb holds only in-frame clones, not every one. Here the sample spans approximately 24,000 clones, 75% to 90% being singletons. This CDR3 region has 13 residues. The germline CDR1 and CDR2 sequences are MNHEY and SMNVEV (reference sequence). V was clipped by 5 bases and J by 4 bases, with 11 bases between them. This sample's treatment: preoperative locoregional IRX-2 cytokine immunotherapy. Patients received preoperative, locoregional IRX-2 cytokine immunotherapy in a phase Ib study.

This specimen consisted of tumor tissue, obtained after IRX-2 immunotherapy. The clonotype was recovered from a human donor with breast cancer. The chain couples TRBV27 to TRBJ2-5; the D gene is possibly TRBD2 (5 bases). CDR3 protein: CASSRVEGETQYF. Here the CDR3 DNA reads TGTGCCAGCAGTCGGGTCGAGGGAGAGACCCAGTACTTC.